This T cell receptor (beta chain) derives from a study of cytomegalovirus exposure and HLA in healthy donors. Study observations and caveats: A later analysis linked a missense variant in DCLRE1C to the trimming of TCR beta V and J genes. A later analysis found TCR association rates differed by HLA locus, highest for DRB1 and lowest for HLA-C.

V trimming: 6 bases; J trimming: 2 bases; junction bases outside the gene matches: 3. Germline lookup yields CDR1 ENHRY and CDR2 SYGVKD. This CDR3 spans 14 amino acids. Remarks on this clone: The antigen is not known.

PCR amplification relied on 60 Vbeta primers (plus 13 Jbeta primers). TCRdb keeps only in-frame clones here, not all; method: immunoSEQ multiplex PCR. Seen here are 150,000 to 200,000 clones, almost 85% observed once, and the top ten hold around 4.8%. J is TRBJ1-3 and V is TRBV10-3; TRBD1 matches at 8 bases. Sample: PBMCs. This sequence originates from a girl aged 10 to 17 in good health and CMV-seropositive. CDR3 nucleotides: TGTGCCATCAGCTCACAGGGGGCTGGAAACACCATATATTTT. This translates into CAISSQGAGNTIYF.